Listed below are T cell receptor beta chains from one sample, sequenced in a study of cytomegalovirus exposure and HLA in healthy donors. Sequencing used immunoSEQ multiplex PCR; TCRdb keeps in-frame clones, though not all of them. The sample has about 200,000 clones, approximately 85% seen once. Sample: PBMCs. The receptors here all came from a girl aged 5-17 years in good health and CMV-seropositive. CDR3s include the opening cysteine and the closing phenylalanine or tryptophan. D genes are given only for firm matches. The listing skips clone size in some rows; elsewhere it reads once, few, many or a size class.

>once|NA|TRBJ1-1|TRBV6-5
CASLGLSGAFF
TGTGCCAGCTTGGGACTTTCTGGAGCTTTCTTT
>NA|TRBD1|TRBJ2-2|TRBV11-2
CASSSRDRGANTGELFF
TGTGCCAGCAGCTCCCGGGACAGGGGAGCGAACACCGGGGAGCTGTTTTTT
>NA|TRBD1|TRBJ1-2|TRBV29-1
CSVDGQGNYGYTF
TGCAGCGTTGACGGACAGGGCAACTATGGCTACACCTTC
>once|NA|TRBJ1-3|TRBV11-2
CASSPMTGFSGNTIYF
TGTGCCAGCAGCCCGATGACAGGCTTCTCTGGAAACACCATATATTTT
>NA|TRBD2|TRBJ2-5|TRBV10-2
CASSELERGAQETQYF
TGCGCCAGCAGTGAGCTGGAGCGGGGGGCCCAAGAGACCCAGTACTTC
>NA|TRBD2|TRBJ2-1|TRBV6-4
CASSDTSGGHNEQFF
TGTGCCAGCAGTGACACGAGCGGGGGGCACAATGAGCAGTTCTTC
>NA|NA|TRBJ1-1|TRBV10-3
CAISESRTSAAGAFF
TGTGCCATCAGTGAGTCCAGAACCTCCGCCGCCGGGGCTTTCTTT
>NA|TRBD1|TRBJ2-5|TRBV9
CASSVQGAKETQYF
TGTGCCAGCAGCGTCCAGGGGGCGAAGGAGACCCAGTACTTC
>NA|TRBD1|TRBJ2-7|TRBV15
CATSSRGTGHTYEQYF
TGTGCCACCAGCAGTCGTGGGACAGGGCATACCTACGAGCAGTACTTC
>few|TRBD1|TRBJ1-4|TRBV25-1
CASSEVAGGEKLFF
TGTGCCAGCAGTGAAGTGGCAGGGGGTGAAAAACTGTTTTTT
>once|NA|TRBJ2-7|TRBV27
CASSPGQSLKGSYEQYF
TGTGCCAGCAGCCCCGGACAGTCTCTTAAGGGGTCCTACGAGCAGTACTTC
>NA|NA|TRBJ2-3|TRBV27
CASSLVVAGTDTQYF
TGTGCCAGCAGTTTAGTTGTTGCGGGGACAGATACGCAGTATTTT
>NA|NA|TRBJ1-5|TRBV19
CASSLGQSALGAQHF
TGTGCCAGTAGCCTTGGACAGTCGGCGTTGGGAGCCCAGCATTTT
>NA|TRBD1|TRBJ2-1|TRBV11-3
CASSGGGQGKYNEQFF
TGTGCCAGCAGCGGGGGAGGACAGGGAAAATACAATGAGCAGTTCTTC
>NA|TRBD2|TRBJ2-1|TRBV7-8
CASSSTRPTSGGSSVEQFF
TGTGCCAGCAGCTCAACCCGGCCGACTAGCGGGGGGTCGTCCGTCGAGCAGTTCTTC
>NA|NA|TRBJ2-7|TRBV2
CASSALRMRSYEQYF
TGTGCCAGCAGTGCTCTCCGAATGAGGTCCTACGAGCAGTACTTC
>many|NA|TRBJ1-5|TRBV2
CASSDGYQPQHF
TGTGCCAGCAGTGACGGTTATCAGCCCCAGCATTTT
>NA|NA|TRBJ2-4|TRBV2
CASSEKHIKNIQYF
TGTGCCAGCAGTGAAAAACACATTAAAAACATTCAGTACTTC
>few|NA|TRBJ2-3|TRBV21-1
CASSKKPGLAGTDTQYF
TGTGCCAGCAGCAAAAAACCCGGACTAGCTGGCACAGATACGCAGTATTTT
>NA|TRBD2|TRBJ2-2|TRBV9
CASERGGGTGELFF
TGTGCCAGCGAGCGGGGGGGAGGGACCGGGGAGCTGTTTTTT
>NA|NA|TRBJ1-3|TRBV7-9
CASSPRGGNTIYF
TGTGCCAGCAGCCCAAGGGGCGGAAACACCATATATTTT
>NA|NA|TRBJ1-5|TRBV27
CASSLLRPGQGFFQPQHF
TGTGCCAGCAGTTTACTGCGGCCCGGCCAGGGGTTTTTTCAGCCCCAGCATTTT
>NA|NA|TRBJ2-5|TRBV11-2
CASSLGEAETQYF
TGTGCCAGCAGCTTAGGAGAGGCCGAGACCCAGTACTTC
>once|TRBD1|TRBJ1-2|TRBV7-2
CASSLGARDRRTNYGYTF
TGTGCCAGCAGCCTAGGAGCCCGGGACAGAAGAACTAACTATGGCTACACCTTC
>once|NA|TRBJ1-1|TRBV27
CASRAGDGMRMNTEAFF
TGTGCCAGCAGGGCAGGAGACGGGATGAGGATGAACACTGAAGCTTTCTTT
>NA|NA|TRBJ2-7|TRBV30
CAWRALYEQYF
TGTGCCTGGAGGGCCCTCTACGAGCAGTACTTC
>NA|NA|TRBJ2-2|TRBV5-1
CASTRGWGRDTGELFF
TGCGCCAGCACCCGGGGATGGGGGCGCGACACCGGGGAGCTGTTTTTT
>NA|TRBD2|TRBJ2-2|TRBV6-1
CASSARGGGNTGELFF
TGTGCCAGCAGTGCCCGGGGCGGGGGGAACACCGGGGAGCTGTTTTTT
>NA|TRBD1|TRBJ1-5|TRBV6-5
CASSYGQGYGQPQHF
TGTGCCAGCAGTTACGGACAGGGGTACGGTCAGCCCCAGCATTTT
>NA|TRBD1|TRBJ1-1|TRBV11-2
CASSFVRGRDTEAFF
TGTGCCAGCAGCTTTGTGAGGGGGCGAGACACTGAAGCTTTCTTT
>NA|TRBD1|TRBJ1-6|TRBV6-1
CASSEANRGGSPLHF
TGTGCCAGCAGTGAAGCAAACAGGGGTGGTTCACCCCTCCACTTT
>NA|NA|TRBJ1-2|TRBV6-5
CASSYDRIMYTF
TGTGCCAGCAGTTACGACAGGATAATGTACACCTTC
>few|TRBD1|TRBJ1-1|TRBV6-5
CASSYSGTGPEAFF
TGTGCCAGCAGTTATTCCGGGACAGGGCCTGAAGCTTTCTTT
>NA|TRBD2|TRBJ2-1|TRBV7-2
CASSALGTSIYNEQFF
TGTGCCAGCAGCGCCCTAGGGACTAGCATTTACAATGAGCAGTTCTTC
>few|NA|TRBJ1-2|TRBV5-4
CASSLSGTNGYTF
TGTGCCAGCAGCTTATCAGGCACGAATGGCTACACCTTC
>NA|TRBD2|TRBJ2-5|TRBV4-1
CASSHPGTTQETQYF
TGCGCCAGCAGTCATCCCGGGACTACCCAAGAGACCCAGTACTTC
>NA|NA|TRBJ2-7|TRBV6-6
CATRERGGSDEQYF
TGTGCCACCAGAGAACGAGGAGGCTCAGACGAGCAGTACTTC
>NA|TRBD2|TRBJ2-3|TRBV30
CAWSPIKTGLLQYF
TGTGCCTGGAGTCCTATCAAAACGGGACTACTGCAGTATTTT
>NA|NA|TRBJ2-3|TRBV29-1
CSVQGLVGVTQYF
TGCAGCGTCCAGGGGCTAGTCGGGGTTACGCAGTATTTT